This T cell receptor beta chain derives from a study of brain metastases from non-small cell lung cancer. The method was immunoSEQ multiplex PCR; TCRdb's version includes in-frame clones alone and lacks a portion of them. The sample lists around 660 clones; 87% were seen once. With regard to this clone: Its specificity is unknown.

Study-wide results and limits: TCR repertoires overlapped largely between brain metastases and matched primaries. Expanded T-cell clones appeared in 50% to 80% of brain metastases over primaries. Compared with primary tumors, brain metastases showed less T-cell infiltration.

Trimming shortened V by 0 bases and J by 2 bases, and 12 bases separated the two germline ends. Germline V gene data show CDR1 as SGDLS and CDR2 as YYNGEE. This CDR3 contains 15 residues. The sample comprised primary lung tumor tissue. The chain recombines TRBV9 with TRBJ2-7; a weak D match, TRBD1 (6 bases). This receptor was obtained from a donor over 35 with non-small cell lung cancer. The CDR3 protein is CASSVGLGGTYEQYF. DNA for the CDR3: TGTGCCAGCAGCGTAGGTTTAGGGGGAACCTACGAGCAGTACTTC.